The table lists the clone carrying this TCR beta chain with a few counts. Its antigen is still unknown. The data were taken from a study of regulatory T cells in long-lasting Graves disease. Study context: The definition of persistent Graves' disease was over 5 years of antithyroid drugs with positive TSH receptor antibodies. Notes on the study in general: There were preferences for TRBV28, TRBJ1-2 and TRBJ2-5 in persistent disease. Patients whose Graves' disease persisted exhibited lower TCR diversity than those newly diagnosed. The number of shared public clonotypes was higher in persistent patients (under 3,000) than new patients (966).

Sample time point: persistent/refractory GD, antithyroid drugs over 5 years with positive TRAb. After RNA was extracted from PBMCs, the TCR library was made from it. Building of the TCR beta libraries involved iRepertoire HTBI primers and Arm-PCR of CDR3 regions. TCRdb reprocessed the multiplex PCR reads with MiXCR, giving one entry per CDR3 protein. The sample lists under 450,000 distinct CDR3 sequences; more than 20% were seen once. Per the germline V gene, CDR1 is DFQATT and CDR2 is SNEGSKA (reference sequence). This CDR3 is 12 amino acids long. Trimming pared 5 bases from V and 3 bases from J, leaving 11 bases between.

The receptor's source is a woman between 40 and 50 years old with Graves disease. This material consisted of peripheral blood mononuclear cells (PBMCs), taken when the disease was refractory, from a patient treated with antithyroid drugs. The chain uses TRBV20-1 and TRBJ2-7; D possibly matches TRBD1 or TRBD2 (5 bases each). CDR3 nucleotide sequence: TGCAGTGCTCGGGGCCTCTTCTACGAGCAGTACTTC. Protein sequence: CSARGLFYEQYF.